What follows describes a single T cell receptor beta chain. This CDR3 has 15 residues. Germline assignment: CDR1 MNHEY and CDR2 SVGAGI. Losses at the gene ends were 8 bases for V and 0 bases for J; bases not matched to a gene: 9. This specimen comes from a study of control samples from healthy donors and cancer patients. Assay used: immunoSEQ multiplex PCR; TCRdb lists only in-frame clones, some missing. Of about 120,000 clones listed, roughly nine tenths were seen once; the top ten hold almost 40%. The rearrangement joins TRBV6-5 to TRBJ2-7; TRBD2 aligns across 8 bases. The sequence derives from a man aged 45-60 years in good health. Sequenced input: blood. This CDR3 reads CASSALAESSYEQYF. The CDR3 DNA sequence: TGTGCCAGCTCCGCACTAGCGGAGAGCTCCTACGAGCAGTACTTC.